What follows are 6 T cell receptor beta chains derived from one specimen sequenced in a study of beta chain features in type 1 diabetes (dated 2018 in TCRdb). The method behind the library was the immunoSEQ multiplex PCR assay. The High Capacity cDNA Reverse Transcription Kit was used to reverse transcribe all of the isolated RNA, meaning that expressed TCRB transcripts were what got sequenced. TCRdb obtained this table from immuneACCESS and retained in-frame rearrangements with V and J assigned. These tables miss some clones; where compared with another copy, unresolved V genes account for less than half of the shortfall, and the remainder is unexplained. In all, the sample holds 350,000 to 450,000 clones, and less than 15% of those were seen once. In total, the top ten clones hold about 0.019% of the sample. Sequenced material: naive CD4+ T cells from blood. The cell subset or site label here, explained by the study, means: true naive CD4+ T cells. The receptors shown here come from a woman aged 18-29 years in good health.

This sequence joins TRBV30 and TRBJ1-1, with D possibly TRBD1 on 6 matching bases. This CDR3 spans 11 amino acids. Germline CDR1 GTSNPN, CDR2 SVGIG (reference sequence). V was trimmed by 7 bases and J by 11 bases, leaving 17 bases between them. The CDR3 sequence: CASQGGGEAFF. The CDR3 DNA sequence: TGTGCCTCCCAAGGGGGAGGGGAGGCTTTCTTT.

The table lists this clone with a few counts. Mismatch with germline at one junction end may stem from a read error. The gene calls are TRBV7-7 and TRBJ2-3; TRBD2 agrees at 9 bases. Per the germline V gene, CDR1 is SSHAT and CDR2 is FNYEAQ (reference sequence). This CDR3 is built from 15 residues. CDR3 nucleotides: TGTGCTAGCAGCTTAAATAGCGGGAGAGGAGATACGCAGTATTTT. Translated: CASSLNSGRGDTQYF.

The chain has TRBV4-1 and TRBJ2-7, with D perhaps TRBD1 (6 bases). Per germline, CDR1 MGHRA and CDR2 YSYEKL. Trimming took off 4 bases at V and 3 bases at J, with 13 bases between the two ends. The CDR3 consists of 14 residues. CDR3: CASSRSRDNYEQYF. CDR3 bases: TGCGCCAGCAGCCGATCCCGGGACAACTACGAGCAGTACTTC.

The rearrangement links TRBV7-3 to TRBJ2-2, with TRBD2 matching 8 bases. The CDR3 covers 15 residues. Germline V gene data show CDR1 as SGHTA and CDR2 as FQGTGA. V gave up 5 bases and J gave up 4 bases; unmatched junction bases: 6. For the CDR3, the DNA is TGTGCCAGCAGCCCACGGGGGGGACGCACCGGGGAGCTGTTTTTT. Translating it yields CASSPRGGRTGELFF.

This clone was picked up a small number of times. CDR3 sequence reads: CSVGGGQPPYEQYF. The CDR3, as DNA: TGCAGCGTTGGAGGCGGGCAGCCGCCCTACGAGCAGTACTTC. The chain links TRBV29-1 to TRBJ2-7, with D maybe TRBD2 (5 bases). The CDR3 is made up of 14 amino acids. V was clipped by 4 bases and J by 2 bases, with 15 bases between them. The V gene's germline CDR1 is SQVTM and CDR2 ANQGSEA.

This chain uses TRBV5-1 with TRBJ2-5, with 7 nucleotides matching TRBD2. The length of the CDR3 is 13 residues. Per germline, CDR1 SGHRS and CDR2 YFSETQ. V lost 2 bases, J lost 5 bases, and 3 bases stayed unmatched. DNA of the CDR3: TGCGCCAGCAGCTTCGGGGGGATGGAGACCCAGTACTTC. It translates to CASSFGGMETQYF.